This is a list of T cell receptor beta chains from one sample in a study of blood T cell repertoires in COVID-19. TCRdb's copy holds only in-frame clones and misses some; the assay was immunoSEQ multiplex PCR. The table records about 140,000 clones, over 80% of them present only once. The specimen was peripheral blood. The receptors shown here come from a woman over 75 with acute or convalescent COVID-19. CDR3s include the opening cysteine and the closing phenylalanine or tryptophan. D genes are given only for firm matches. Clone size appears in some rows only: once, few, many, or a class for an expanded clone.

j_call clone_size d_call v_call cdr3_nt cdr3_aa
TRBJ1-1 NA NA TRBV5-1 TGCGCCAGCAGCTTGGCCGGGTTGACTGAAGCTTTCTTT CASSLAGLTEAFF
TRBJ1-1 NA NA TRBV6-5 TGTGCCAGCATCACACCGGGTGCGACTGAAGCTTTCTTT CASITPGATEAFF
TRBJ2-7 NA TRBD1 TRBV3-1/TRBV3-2 TGTGCCAGCAGCCCGTCCAGGGACAGCCCCTCCTCCTACGAGCAGTACTTC CASSPSRDSPSSYEQYF
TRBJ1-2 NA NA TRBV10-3 TGTGCCATCAGTGACGGGCAGGGAATGGGGTATGGCTACACCTTC CAISDGQGMGYGYTF
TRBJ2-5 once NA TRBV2 TGTGCCAGCAGTGTGAGCGGAGGTGGGGAGACCCAGTACTTC CASSVSGGGETQYF
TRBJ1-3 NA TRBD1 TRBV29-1 TGCAGCGTAGACAGGGTTGGTGACACCATATATTTT CSVDRVGDTIYF
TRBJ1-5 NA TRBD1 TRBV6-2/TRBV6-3 TGTGCCAGCAGTTACGCACAGAACCCCAGGGGGAATCAGCCCCAGCATTTT CASSYAQNPRGNQPQHF
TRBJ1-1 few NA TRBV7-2 TGTGCCAGCAGCTTTCTGGGGCAGACGAACACTGAAGCTTTCTTT CASSFLGQTNTEAFF
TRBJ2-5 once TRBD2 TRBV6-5 TGTGCCAGCAATCAACTAGCGGGGGGTGAGACCCAGTACTTC CASNQLAGGETQYF
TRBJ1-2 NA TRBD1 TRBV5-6 TGTGCCAGCAGCTTGGAGGGACAGAACTATGGCTACACCTTC CASSLEGQNYGYTF
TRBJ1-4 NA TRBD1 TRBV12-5 TGTGCTAGTGGTTACGCACCGGGACAGGGTGATTCTGAAAAACTGTTTTTT CASGYAPGQGDSEKLFF
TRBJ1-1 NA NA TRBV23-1 TGCGCCAGCAGTCACCCGGGAACCAAAGCTTTCTTT CASSHPGTKAFF
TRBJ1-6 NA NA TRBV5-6 TGTGCCAGCAGCCCGCGGCCGACCTATAATTCACCCCTCCACTTT CASSPRPTYNSPLHF
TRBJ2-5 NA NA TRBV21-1 TGTGCCAGCAGCTTTGGATGGGGGCTTCGGGAGACCCAGTACTTC CASSFGWGLRETQYF
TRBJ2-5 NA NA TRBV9 TGTGCCAGCAGCGTAGGGGGCGGCCAAGAGACCCAGTACTTC CASSVGGGQETQYF
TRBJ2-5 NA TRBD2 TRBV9 TGTGCCAGCAGCACGACTAGCGGGGGGATAGGGGAGACCCAGTACTTC CASSTTSGGIGETQYF
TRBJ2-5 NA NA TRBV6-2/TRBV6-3 TGTGCCAGCAGTTACTCGGGCCTAGGAGGTGTCGAGACCCAGTACTTC CASSYSGLGGVETQYF
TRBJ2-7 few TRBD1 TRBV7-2 TGTGCCAGCAGCTTACCCAGACAGGGAAGGAGCGAGCAGTACTTC CASSLPRQGRSEQYF
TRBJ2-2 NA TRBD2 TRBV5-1 TGCGCCAGCAGCCCACTAGCGGGGGGGCCGAACACCGGGGAGCTGTTTTTT CASSPLAGGPNTGELFF
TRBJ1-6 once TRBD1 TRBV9 TGTGCCAGCAGTGTGGACAGGGGAACCTATAATTCACCCCTCCACTTT CASSVDRGTYNSPLHF
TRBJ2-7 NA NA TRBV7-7 TGTGCTAGCAGCCCCCGTCAGGACTCCTACGAGCAGTACTTC CASSPRQDSYEQYF
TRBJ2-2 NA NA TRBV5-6 TGTGCCAGCAGCTTGTTGGGGGCACCGAACACCGGGGAGCTGTTTTTT CASSLLGAPNTGELFF
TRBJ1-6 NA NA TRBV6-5 TGTGCCAGCACCGCGACAGGCAACTATAATTCACCCCTCCACTTT CASTATGNYNSPLHF